This T cell receptor (beta chain) was sequenced for a study of T cells in Graves' hyperthyroidism and ophthalmopathy. Regarding the study as a whole: Onset of ophthalmopathy came a median approximately 6 months after the model predicted it.

Newly diagnosed hyperthyroidism, duration under 2 months, in patients aged 18 to 65. The study collected blood at first hyperthyroidism diagnosis, before any ophthalmopathy symptoms arose. The CDR3 has 16 residues. V gave up 0 bases and J gave up 6 bases; unmatched junction bases: 4. The V gene's germline CDR1 is LNHDA and CDR2 SQIVND (reference sequence). This clonotype was picked up a small number of times. Its cognate antigen is unknown. Amplification yielded TCR beta CDR3 regions, with RNA transcripts as the source. An initial round of RT-PCR targeting the TCR CDR3 relied on the HTBI primer set. In TCRdb, the multiplex PCR reads were re-called with MiXCR into one record per CDR3 protein. The sample lists 370,000 or so distinct CDR3 sequences, approximately 14% occurring once.

Material for sequencing was blood. This chain links TRBV19 with TRBJ2-3; 12 bases align to TRBD2. The sequence derives from a woman aged 18-29 years with Graves' hyperthyroidism that later progressed to Graves' ophthalmopathy. The CDR3, as DNA: TGTGCCAGTAGTATAGATACTAGCGGGAGGAAGGATACGCAGTATTTT. Residues: CASSIDTSGRKDTQYF.